This T cell receptor beta chain was found in a study of blood T cell repertoires in COVID-19. Study summary: Samples taken during acute and convalescent COVID-19 were collected in the United States, Italy and Spain. T cells, B-cell-depleted T cells, or PBMCs provided the cDNA or gDNA that served as material.

The CDR3 is made up of 16 amino acids. The V end lost 4 bases, the J end lost 7 bases, and 23 bases lay between the germline ends. CDR1 is SGHRS, CDR2 YFSETQ, per germline. In the source study's methods: Estimation of nucleated cell counts was performed using reference gene primer amplification. The assay was immunoSEQ multiplex PCR, and TCRdb's table has in-frame clones only and misses some. Clone size and V and J calls were adopted from that table, with D and trimming inferred from the DNA. The sample holds about 84,000 clones, 80% to 90% seen once. The clonotype was recovered from an elderly man with active or convalescent COVID-19. The sequenced sample was peripheral blood. This chain uses TRBV5-1 with TRBJ1-2, with D perhaps matching TRBD1 (6 bases). In DNA, the CDR3 is TGCGCCAGCAGCCCGGCGGTTCTGGGGGCCTCTGCTGGCTACACCTTC. Its translation is CASSPAVLGASAGYTF.